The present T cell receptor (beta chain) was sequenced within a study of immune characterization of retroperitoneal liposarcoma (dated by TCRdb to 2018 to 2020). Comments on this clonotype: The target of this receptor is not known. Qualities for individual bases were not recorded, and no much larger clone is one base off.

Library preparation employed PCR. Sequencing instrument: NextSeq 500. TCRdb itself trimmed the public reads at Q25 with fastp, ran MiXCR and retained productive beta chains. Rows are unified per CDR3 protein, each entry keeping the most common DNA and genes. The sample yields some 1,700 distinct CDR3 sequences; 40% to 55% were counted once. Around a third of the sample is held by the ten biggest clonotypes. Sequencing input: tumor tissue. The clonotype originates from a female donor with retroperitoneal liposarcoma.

The CDR3 in this case is CATFESGQGVHEQFF. Read as DNA, the sequence is TGTGCCACCTTCGAATCGGGACAGGGGGTCCACGAGCAGTTCTTC. The rearrangement joined TRBV6-1 to TRBJ2-1; the central 11 bases match TRBD1. V and J are trimmed by 10 bases and 10 bases, and the gene matches miss 15 bases of the junction. CDR1 is given as MNHNS and CDR2 as SASEGT, both from the germline V gene. From cysteine to phenylalanine, the CDR3 is 15 amino acids long. The read is trimmed to its CDR3 DNA, 45 bases read in frame from base 1.